The 18 T cell receptor beta chains presented below share a single source sample, sequenced in a study of T cells expressing NK-cell markers. TCRdb reprocessed the 5' RACE reads, keeping one entry per CDR3 protein, no DNA. This table lists 500,000 or so distinct CDR3 sequences. The sequencing input was blood T cells: a sorted CD56 or NKG2C T cell subset, CD4+ or CD8+ T cells, or bulk PBMC T cells (not recorded which). These TCRs come from a man aged 18-30 years in good health.

This chain connects TRBV5-1 to TRBJ2-2; TCRdb lists TRBD2, though no DNA is available to test this call. The CDR3 length is 17 residues. Germline CDR1 reads SGHRS; CDR2 reads YFSETQ. This CDR3 reads CASRGLAGGRNTGELFF.

The rearrangement links TRBV12-3 or TRBV12-4 to TRBJ2-1; TCRdb outputs TRBD1, but without DNA this stays unchecked. The CDR3 has 15 residues. The CDR3 is CASGGQGGLGNEQFF.

The chain uses TRBV24-1 and TRBJ1-5; TCRdb selects TRBD1, and the lack of DNA leaves this call unchecked. The CDR3 spans 14 residues. Germline assignment: CDR1 KGHDR and CDR2 SFDVKD. CDR3 region: CATSDGQSNQPQHF.

The chain employs TRBV19 and TRBJ2-1; TCRdb reports TRBD2, a call that lacks DNA to check it against. CDR1 and CDR2 from the germline V gene are LNHDA and SQIVND (reference sequence). This CDR3 region has 17 residues. This chain's CDR3 is CASSINELAARYNEQFF.

The rearrangement joins TRBV7-2 to TRBJ2-2; TCRdb selects TRBD2, and the lack of DNA leaves this call unchecked. The CDR3 length is 15 residues. Germline V gives CDR1 SGHTA, CDR2 FQGNSA. CDR3 loop: CASSPARALAGELFF.

The rearrangement joins TRBV11-3 to TRBJ2-2; TCRdb reports TRBD2, a call that lacks DNA to check it against. CDR1 is SGHNT and CDR2 is YENEEA in the germline V gene. The CDR3 has 15 residues. CDR3 region: CASRQSGIKTGELFF.

This sequence joins TRBV5-1 and TRBJ2-1; checking the TCRdb D call of TRBD2 is not possible without DNA. The germline CDR1 and CDR2 sequences are SGHRS and YFSETQ. The CDR3 extends over 15 amino acids. The CDR3 region is CASTSGREMYNEQFF.

This CDR3 reads CASRPKTGESSPLHF. The chain links TRBV12-3 or TRBV12-4 to TRBJ1-6; the TCRdb call, TRBD1, lacks DNA for checking. This CDR3 contains 15 residues.

V gene TRBV7-3 combines with J gene TRBJ2-3; TCRdb lists TRBD1, though no DNA is available to test this call. The CDR3 covers 15 residues. Germline V gene data show CDR1 as SGHTA and CDR2 as FQGTGA. The CDR3 reads CASSVNGQSTDTQYF.

V and J are TRBV20-1 and TRBJ2-7; TCRdb returns TRBD1, unconfirmable since there is no DNA. The CDR3 length is 16 residues. Germline V CDR1 and CDR2: DFQATT, SNEGSKA (reference sequence). CDR3 amino acids: CSASLPGQGPPYEQYF.

CDR3 residues: CASSWLGTGHYEQYF. This chain joins TRBV5-1 and TRBJ2-7; TCRdb picks TRBD1, but there is no DNA to check that call. The germline V gene encodes CDR1 SGHRS and CDR2 YFSETQ. There are 15 residues in the CDR3.

V usage is TRBV18 and J usage is TRBJ2-1; the D call of TRBD2 rests on TCRdb alone, since no DNA is present to check it. Germline lookup yields CDR1 KGHSH and CDR2 LQKENI. The CDR3 has 15 amino acids. The CDR3 loop reads CASSPFTSGNDEQFF.

J is TRBJ2-5 and V is TRBV7-6; absent DNA, TCRdb's TRBD2 call cannot be checked. CDR1 and CDR2 (germline): SGHVS, FNYEAQ. The CDR3 covers 15 residues. The CDR3 protein is CASSTPLALQETQYF. Full variable domain (outside the CDR3, taken from reference TRBV7-6 and TRBJ2-5): GAGVSQSPRYKVTKRGQDVALRCDPISGHVSLYWYRQALGQGPEFLTYFNYEAQQDKSGLPNDRFSAERPEGSISTLTIQRTEQRDSAMYRCASSTPLALQETQYFGPGTRLLVL.

This sequence joins TRBV24-1 and TRBJ2-4; there is no DNA to check the TCRdb D call of TRBD2. The germline gives CDR1 KGHDR, CDR2 SFDVKD. The CDR3 runs to 17 residues. The CDR3 loop reads CATSSGIGRGAKNIQYF.

The chain couples TRBV20-1 to TRBJ2-5; TCRdb returns TRBD2, unconfirmable since there is no DNA. Germline V gene lookup returns CDR1 DFQATT and CDR2 SNEGSKA (reference sequence). This CDR3 is built from 15 residues. The CDR3 here is CSASPLAGVSETQYF.

This sequence joins TRBV2 and TRBJ2-7; TCRdb lists TRBD2, though no DNA is available to test this call. Germline V gene lookup returns CDR1 SNHLY and CDR2 FYNNEI. The CDR3 sequence is 14 residues long. The CDR3 spells CASSDVEVLYEQYF.

V and J are TRBV20-1 and TRBJ2-3; the TCRdb D gene call, TRBD2, has no DNA to confirm it. Per germline, CDR1 DFQATT and CDR2 SNEGSKA (reference sequence). There are 14 residues in the CDR3. The chain's CDR3 is CSAHSGDSMDTQYF.

The chain uses TRBV18 and TRBJ2-1; TCRdb reports TRBD2, a call that lacks DNA to check it against. The CDR3 loop spans 21 amino acids. Germline V gene data show CDR1 as KGHSH and CDR2 as LQKENI. The CDR3 spells CASSPPWPGLAGDLFYNEQFF.